Described below is a single T cell receptor beta chain sequence and its context. What it binds is unknown. These data originate in a study of T cell responses to AZD1222 COVID-19 vaccine. Whole-study findings and limits: Once two AZD1222 doses were given, Spike-specific TCR breadth and depth went up. Clonal diversity was possibly underestimated, and the donors were mostly white British, with more females.

Produced via immunoSEQ multiplex PCR; TCRdb's table is partial and in-frame only. This sample carries roughly 200,000 clones, approximately 94% of them seen once, and the ten largest clones take 0.9% to 1.1%. Germline lookup yields CDR1 WNHNN and CDR2 SYGVQD (reference sequence). The CDR3 consists of 13 residues. With 4 bases removed from V and 9 bases from J, the gap between germline ends came to 15 bases. The sequence was obtained from an adult in good health. The chain combines TRBV10-1 with TRBJ2-5; D might be TRBD2 (6 bases). The material was peripheral blood, obtained on day 0 of MenACWY control vaccination. The CDR3 loop reads CASSASRTGAQYF. Written as DNA, the CDR3 is TGCGCCAGCAGTGCCTCCCGAACGGGGGCCCAGTACTTC.